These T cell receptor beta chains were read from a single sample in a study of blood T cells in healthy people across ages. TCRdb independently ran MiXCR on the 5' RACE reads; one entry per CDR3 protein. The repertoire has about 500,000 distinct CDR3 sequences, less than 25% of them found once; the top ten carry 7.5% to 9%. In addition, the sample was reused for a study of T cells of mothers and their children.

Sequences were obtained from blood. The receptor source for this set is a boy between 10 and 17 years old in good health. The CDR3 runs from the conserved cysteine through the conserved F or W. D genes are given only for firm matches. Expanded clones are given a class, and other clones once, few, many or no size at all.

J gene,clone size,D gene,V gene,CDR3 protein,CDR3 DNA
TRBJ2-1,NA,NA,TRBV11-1,CASSLVGLPPNEQFF,TGTGCCAGCAGCTTAGTAGGACTCCCTCCAAATGAGCAGTTCTTC
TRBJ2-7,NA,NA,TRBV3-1,CASSQDIDSYEQYF,TGTGCCAGCAGCCAAGATATAGACTCCTACGAGCAGTACTTC
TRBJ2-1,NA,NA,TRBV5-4,CASSLRTGTPSSYNEQFF,TGTGCCAGCAGCTTGAGGACCGGTACCCCCAGCTCCTACAATGAGCAGTTCTTC
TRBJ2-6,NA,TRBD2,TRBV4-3,CASSQRLSGGDTTGANVLTF,TGCGCCAGCAGCCAACGACTCAGCGGGGGCGATACGACGGGGGCCAACGTCCTGACTTTC
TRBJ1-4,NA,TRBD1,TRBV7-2,CASSEDRDPNEKLFF,TGTGCCAGCAGCGAAGACAGGGACCCTAATGAAAAACTGTTTTTT
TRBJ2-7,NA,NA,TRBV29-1,CSVWTDSYEQYF,TGCAGCGTTTGGACTGATTCCTACGAGCAGTACTTC
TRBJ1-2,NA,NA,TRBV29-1,CSVFMGGYTF,TGCAGCGTTTTTATGGGGGGCTACACCTTC
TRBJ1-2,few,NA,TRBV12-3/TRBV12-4,CASRVAGSHWGYTF,TGTGCCAGCAGGGTTGCAGGGTCCCATTGGGGCTACACCTTC
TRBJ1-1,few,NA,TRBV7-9,CASSLAVGGITEAFF,TGTGCCAGCAGCTTAGCCGTAGGGGGGATCACTGAAGCTTTCTTT
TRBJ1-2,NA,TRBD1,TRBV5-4,CASSFGTGLNYGYTF,TGTGCCAGCAGTTTCGGGACAGGTTTAAACTATGGCTACACCTTC
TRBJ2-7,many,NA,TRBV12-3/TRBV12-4,CASSRNYEQYF,TGTGCCAGCAGCCGAAACTACGAGCAGTACTTC
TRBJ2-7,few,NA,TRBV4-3,CASSQEGRMPYEQYF,TGCGCCAGCAGCCAAGAGGGACGAATGCCCTACGAGCAGTACTTC
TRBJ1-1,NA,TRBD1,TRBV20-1,CSAGGQGNTEAFF,TGCAGTGCTGGGGGACAGGGGAACACTGAAGCTTTCTTT
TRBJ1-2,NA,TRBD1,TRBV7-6,CASGSDRAYGYTF,TGTGCCAGCGGGTCGGACAGGGCCTATGGCTACACCTTC
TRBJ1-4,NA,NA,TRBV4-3,CASSRDNTVQDNEKLFF,TGCGCCAGCAGCCGAGATAACACCGTCCAGGACAATGAAAAACTGTTTTTT
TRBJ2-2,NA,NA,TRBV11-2,CASSLDRSVGELFF,TGTGCCAGCAGCTTAGATCGGTCGGTCGGGGAGCTGTTTTTT
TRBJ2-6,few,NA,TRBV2,CASGEWGIVSGANVLTF,TGTGCCAGCGGTGAATGGGGTATTGTCTCTGGGGCCAACGTCCTGACTTTC
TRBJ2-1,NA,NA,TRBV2,CASIEGRGYNEQFF,TGTGCCAGCATCGAGGGTCGGGGGTACAATGAGCAGTTCTTC
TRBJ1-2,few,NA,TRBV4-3,CASSQAGQFGGYTF,TGCGCCAGCAGCCAAGCGGGGCAGTTTGGTGGCTACACCTTC
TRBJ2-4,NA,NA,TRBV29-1,CSVQQNPRDGPWSAKNIQYF,TGCAGCGTCCAACAAAACCCTCGGGACGGACCCTGGTCGGCCAAAAACATTCAGTACTTC
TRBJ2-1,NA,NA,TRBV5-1,CASSLWGVKEQFF,TGCGCCAGCAGCTTATGGGGGGTCAAAGAGCAGTTCTTC
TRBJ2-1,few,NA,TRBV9,CASSDGWVSSPSSYNEQFF,TGTGCCAGCAGCGATGGTTGGGTTAGCTCTCCGAGCTCCTACAATGAGCAGTTCTTC
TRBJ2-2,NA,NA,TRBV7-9,CASSRKDNTGELFF,TGTGCCAGCAGCCGAAAAGACAACACCGGGGAGCTGTTTTTT
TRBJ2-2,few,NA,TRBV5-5,CASSLEGLNTGELFF,TGTGCCAGCAGCTTGGAAGGGTTGAACACCGGGGAGCTGTTTTTT
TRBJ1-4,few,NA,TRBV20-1,CSAGGGNEKLFF,TGCAGTGCTGGTGGGGGAAATGAAAAACTGTTTTTT
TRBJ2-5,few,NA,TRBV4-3,CASSQGTAIQETQYF,TGCGCCAGCAGCCAAGGGACAGCGATACAAGAGACCCAGTACTTC
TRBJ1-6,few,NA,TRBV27,CASSFLGRDSPLHF,TGTGCCAGCAGTTTTCTGGGGAGGGATTCACCCCTCCACTTT
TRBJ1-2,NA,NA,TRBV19,CASSPGSNYGYTF,TGTGCCAGTAGTCCCGGGTCTAACTATGGCTACACCTTC
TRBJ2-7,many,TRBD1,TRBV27,CASRQGASYEQYF,TGTGCCAGTCGACAGGGGGCCTCCTACGAGCAGTACTTC
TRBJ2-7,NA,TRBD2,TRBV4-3,CASSPNSGTTSREQYF,TGCGCCAGCAGCCCCAATTCCGGGACTACATCTCGCGAGCAGTACTTC
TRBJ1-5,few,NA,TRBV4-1,CASSQDLVQPQHF,TGCGCCAGCAGCCAAGATTTGGTCCAGCCCCAGCATTTT
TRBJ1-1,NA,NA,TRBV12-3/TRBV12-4,CASSFGQAAFF,TGTGCCAGCAGTTTTGGGCAGGCGGCTTTCTTT
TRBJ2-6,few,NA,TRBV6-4,CATSDSSGANVLTF,TGTGCCACCTCGGACAGCTCTGGGGCCAACGTCCTGACTTTC
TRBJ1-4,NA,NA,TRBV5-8,CASSFGRGAQEKLFF,TGTGCCAGCAGCTTCGGTAGAGGGGCGCAGGAAAAACTGTTTTTT
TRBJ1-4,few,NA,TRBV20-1,CSAIRLLGGEKLFF,TGCAGTGCTATACGCCTGCTGGGGGGGGAAAAACTGTTTTTT
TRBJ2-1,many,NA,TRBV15,CATSRGYNEQFF,TGTGCCACCAGCAGAGGCTACAATGAGCAGTTCTTC
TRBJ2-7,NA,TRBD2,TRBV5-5,CASSLKREGPPYEQYF,TGTGCCAGCAGCTTGAAGAGGGAGGGACCCCCCTACGAGCAGTACTTC
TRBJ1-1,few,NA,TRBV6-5,CASSYLGMNTEAFF,TGTGCCAGCAGTTACCTGGGCATGAACACTGAAGCTTTCTTT
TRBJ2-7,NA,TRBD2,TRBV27,CASSYQRGYEQYF,TGTGCCAGCAGCTACCAGCGGGGCTACGAGCAGTACTTC
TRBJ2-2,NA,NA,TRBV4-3,CASSQDTNPTGELFF,TGCGCCAGCAGCCAAGACACCAACCCTACCGGGGAGCTGTTTTTT
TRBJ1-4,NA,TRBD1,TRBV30,CAWSARDRDSEKLFF,TGTGCCTGGAGTGCCCGGGACAGGGATAGTGAAAAACTGTTTTTT
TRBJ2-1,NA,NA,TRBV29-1,CSVGANEQFF,TGCAGCGTTGGGGCCAATGAGCAGTTCTTC
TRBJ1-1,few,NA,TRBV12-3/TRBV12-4,CASSLMGFGGTEAFF,TGTGCCAGCAGTTTAATGGGGTTTGGTGGCACTGAAGCTTTCTTT
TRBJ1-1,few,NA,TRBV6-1,CATRGGAVGTEAFF,TGTGCCACCCGAGGGGGTGCGGTCGGCACTGAAGCTTTCTTT
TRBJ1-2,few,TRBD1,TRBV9,CASSKDRGATIVGYTF,TGTGCCAGCAGCAAAGACAGGGGAGCCACTATAGTCGGCTACACCTTC
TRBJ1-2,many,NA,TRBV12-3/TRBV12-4,CASSPGEIYYGYTF,TGTGCCAGCAGTCCAGGGGAAATTTACTATGGCTACACCTTC